This T cell receptor (beta chain) was profiled in a study of blood T cell repertoires in COVID-19. How the authors handled the data: Estimation of nucleated cell counts was performed using reference gene primer amplification. Using immunoSEQ multiplex PCR, the repertoire was profiled, and TCRdb retains in-frame clones only, with some absent. The V and J calls and clone size were taken over from that table, and D and trimming were inferred from the DNA. Here the sample spans 160,000 or so clones, 85% to 95% being singletons. One Seattle source followed patients from active infection through their disease course. Trimming cost V 9 bases and J 3 bases, with 30 bases left between them. The CDR3 runs to 19 residues. CDR1 is WNHNN, CDR2 SYGVQD, per germline (reference sequence).

Sequences were obtained from peripheral blood. This rearrangement joins TRBV10-1 to TRBJ1-5; the D gene is possibly TRBD1 (6 bases). The TCR was taken from a woman aged 55-75 years with COVID-19, enrolled during active disease. CDR3 in amino acids: CARKEKDRFTPISNQPQHF. DNA for the CDR3: TGCGCCAGGAAAGAAAAAGACAGGTTTACCCCCATTTCCAATCAGCCCCAGCATTTT.